This TCR beta chain was recovered during a study of T cells in Graves' hyperthyroidism and ophthalmopathy. Study-wide results and caveats: Ophthalmopathy was predicted by the model a median of roughly 6.6 months ahead of onset.

V was cut by 0 bases and J by 6 bases, with 6 bases left in between. Per germline, CDR1 SGHVS and CDR2 FQNEAQ. This CDR3 spans 14 amino acids. Disease duration under 2 months; hyperthyroidism patients were aged 18 to 65. Thyroid ultrasound, orbital computed tomography, clinical symptoms, and serum thyroxine and TRAb underpinned diagnoses. Using RNA transcripts as the source, TCR beta CDR3 regions were amplified. When the TCR CDR3 underwent first-round RT-PCR, the HTBI primer set was used. TCRdb redid the calling of the multiplex PCR reads with MiXCR, one entry per CDR3 protein. The sample contains about 690,000 distinct CDR3 sequences, 17% of which appear only once. This clonotype occurred many times. The antigen is not known.

This chain joins TRBV7-8 and TRBJ1-6; D not resolved. This TCR was recovered from a man aged 50-59 years with Graves' hyperthyroidism. Sequencing input: blood. This CDR3 is CASSLALSNSPLHF. The CDR3 DNA sequence: TGTGCCAGCAGCTTAGCCCTGAGTAATTCACCCCTCCACTTT.